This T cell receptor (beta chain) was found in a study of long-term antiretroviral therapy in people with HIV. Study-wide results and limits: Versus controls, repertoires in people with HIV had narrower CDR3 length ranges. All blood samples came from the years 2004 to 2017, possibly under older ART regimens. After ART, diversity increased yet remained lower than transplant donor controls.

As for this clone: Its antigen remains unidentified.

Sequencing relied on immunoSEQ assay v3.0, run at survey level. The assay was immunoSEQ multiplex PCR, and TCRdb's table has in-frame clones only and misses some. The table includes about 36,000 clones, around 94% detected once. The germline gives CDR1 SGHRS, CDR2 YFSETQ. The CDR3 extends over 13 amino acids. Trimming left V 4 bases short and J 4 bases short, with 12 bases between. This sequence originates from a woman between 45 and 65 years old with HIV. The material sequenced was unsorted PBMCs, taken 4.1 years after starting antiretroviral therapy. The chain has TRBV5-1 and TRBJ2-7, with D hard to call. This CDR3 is CASSPDGLYEQYF. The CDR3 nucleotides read TGCGCCAGCAGCCCCGACGGCCTATACGAGCAGTACTTC.